Each of the 28 T cell receptor beta chains below was sequenced from the same sample in a study of identical twins. MiXCR was run by TCRdb on the 5' RACE reads, yielding one entry per CDR3 protein. The sample holds 1.5 million to 2 million distinct CDR3 sequences, about 31% seen once. Sequencing was performed on cord blood. The receptors stem from a newborn girl in good health.

This chain uses TRBV11-2 with TRBJ2-7; 7 nucleotides align to TRBD2. The CDR3 spans 15 residues. Germline V gives CDR1 SGHAT, CDR2 FQNNGV. J gave up 2 bases and V 6 bases, and 10 bases lay outside the gene matches. This CDR3 reads CASSGTGAGAYEQYF. CDR3 nucleotide sequence: TGTGCCAGCAGTGGGACTGGGGCGGGGGCCTACGAGCAGTACTTC.

Worth noting for this clonotype: A junction end diverges from the germline sequence, so it may reflect a read error. The genes are TRBV11-2 and TRBJ2-5; D is perhaps TRBD1 (5 bases). CDR3 length: 15 amino acids. Germline assignment: CDR1 SGHAT and CDR2 FQNNGV. DNA of the CDR3: TGTGCCAGCAGCTTAGTAGCCAGGGTTGCAGAGACCCGGTACTTC. Amino acids: CASSLVARVAETRYF.

The chain carries TRBV15 and TRBJ1-2; D call uncertain. The CDR3 extends over 12 amino acids. Deletions cut 1 base from V and 4 bases from J, with 4 bases between. Germline-derived CDR1 and CDR2 are LNHNV and YYDKDF (reference sequence). The CDR3 sequence is CATSRGVYGYTF. In DNA form, the CDR3 reads TGTGCCACCAGCAGAGGCGTCTATGGCTACACCTTC.

The J gene is TRBJ2-7, the V gene TRBV12-3 or TRBV12-4; no clear D gene. The CDR3 is made up of 18 amino acids. Trimming shortened V by 6 bases and J by 0 bases, and 24 bases separated the two germline ends. In DNA, the CDR3 is TGTGCCAGCAGGAATGACCGATTGAAGCGAAAAAGCTCCTACGAGCAGTACTTC. It codes for CASRNDRLKRKSSYEQYF.

This clonotype was seen more than once but under ten times. The rearrangement links TRBV18 to TRBJ2-3, with 10 bases matching TRBD2. The CDR3 sequence is 16 residues long. Germline assignment: CDR1 KGHSH and CDR2 LQKENI. Trimming cost V 4 bases and J 6 bases; bases outside gene matches: 10. The CDR3 here is CASSRPSGSRGDTQYF. CDR3 nucleotide sequence: TGTGCCAGCTCACGACCTAGCGGGAGCCGTGGTGATACGCAGTATTTT.

J is TRBJ2-7 and V is TRBV7-2; 11 nucleotides agree with TRBD2. Per the germline V gene, CDR1 is SGHTA and CDR2 is FQGNSA. V was clipped by 1 base and J by 4 bases; unmatched bases: 9. The CDR3 consists of 17 residues. DNA for the CDR3: TGTGCCAGCAGCTTAGGGTTTATTAGCGGGGGGGCATACGAGCAGTACTTC. Amino acids: CASSLGFISGGAYEQYF.

The rearrangement links TRBV7-2 to TRBJ2-1; 10 bases are shared with TRBD2. CDR3 length: 17 residues. Trimming removed 4 bases from V and 10 bases from J; junction bases left unmatched: 16. The germline V gene has CDR1 SGHTA and CDR2 FQGNSA. The CDR3 sequence: CASSSTQTSGKSREQFF. CDR3 sequence (DNA): TGTGCCAGCAGCTCCACCCAAACTAGCGGGAAGTCCCGCGAGCAGTTCTTC.

In this sample, this clonotype turned up a few times. V is TRBV6-6 and J is TRBJ1-1; D unclear. The germline CDR1 and CDR2 sequences are MNHNY and SVGAGI (reference sequence). There are 12 residues in the CDR3. The V end lost 6 bases, the J end lost 1 base, and 6 bases lay between the germline ends. The CDR3 DNA sequence: TGTGCCAGCAGCCATACGAACACTGAAGCTTTCTTT. Its translation: CASSHTNTEAFF.

The V and J genes are TRBV5-6 and TRBJ2-1, with 7 nucleotides matching TRBD2. There are 15 residues in the CDR3. V was pared by 7 bases and J by 0 bases, with 7 bases of the junction left unmatched. Per the germline V gene, CDR1 is SGHDT and CDR2 is YYEEEE. The CDR3 bases are TGTGCCAGCCGGCTAGCGGCGGGCTCCTACAATGAGCAGTTCTTC. Translated, it gives CASRLAAGSYNEQFF.

The sample holds a few counts of this clonotype. This chain uses TRBV7-2 with TRBJ1-5; D remains ambiguous. V lost 3 bases, J lost 0 bases, and 12 bases lay in between. This CDR3 is built from 16 residues. Germline V gene sequence: CDR1 SGHTA, CDR2 FQGNSA. The CDR3 region is CASSLEGFYSNQPQHF. The CDR3 nucleotides read TGTGCCAGCAGCTTGGAGGGTTTCTATAGCAATCAGCCCCAGCATTTT.

V usage is TRBV7-9 and J usage is TRBJ2-3, with 9 bases lining up with TRBD1. In germline, CDR1 is SEHNR, CDR2 FQNEAQ (reference sequence). CDR3 size: 15 residues. Losses at the gene ends were 7 bases for V and 4 bases for J; bases not matched to a gene: 9. CDR3 nucleotides: TGTGCCAGCACCGAGACAGGGGGAAAGCCAGATACGCAGTATTTT. Its translation: CASTETGGKPDTQYF.

This clonotype was seen repeatedly, ten times or more. The junction differs from germline at one of its ends, possibly a read error. The chain combines TRBV4-1 with TRBJ2-2; no clear D. Looked up from germline, CDR1 is MGHRA and CDR2 is YSYEKL. CDR3 length equals 13 residues. CDR3 nucleotide sequence: TGTGCCAGCAGCCAAGACAACACCGGGGAGCTGTTTTTT. Its translation: CASSQDNTGELFF.

This clonotype was picked up many times. It may be a read error: a sequence one base away is much more abundant. The chain recombines TRBV7-2 with TRBJ2-7; D is ambiguous. Germline CDR1 SGHTA, CDR2 FQGNSA. Deletions cut 5 bases from V and 3 bases from J, with 5 bases between. The CDR3 is 11 amino acids. The DNA of the CDR3 is TGTGCCAGCAGCAAAGACTACGAGCAGTACTTC. This encodes CASSKDYEQYF.

The CDR3 here is CASSEGDGPYEQYF. The CDR3 nucleotides read TGTGCCAGCAGTGAAGGGGACGGCCCCTACGAGCAGTACTTC. The gene calls are TRBV2 and TRBJ2-7; D may be TRBD1 or TRBD2 (5 bases each). The CDR3 is made up of 14 amino acids. Trimming took 1 base from V and 2 from J, leaving 9 bases between them. Germline V gives CDR1 SNHLY, CDR2 FYNNEI.

At least ten counts were recorded for this clonotype. The gene calls are TRBV10-3 and TRBJ2-5; 11 nucleotides agree with TRBD2. Germline values: CDR1 ENHRY, CDR2 SYGVKD. The CDR3 has 15 amino acids. Trimming at V came to 6 bases and at J to 2 bases, leaving 5 bases not matched to a gene. CDR3 in DNA: TGTGCCATCAGCCAGACTAGCGGGGTACAAGAGACCCAGTACTTC. This gives the protein CAISQTSGVQETQYF.

In this sample, this clonotype turned up once. This chain joins TRBV6-1 and TRBJ1-3; perhaps TRBD1 as D (6 bases). The germline CDR1 and CDR2 sequences are MNHNS and SASEGT. This CDR3 spans 14 amino acids. Between the trimmed V and J ends, which lost 7 bases and 2 bases, there was a span of 12 bases. This CDR3 is CASTLQGTGNTIYF. CDR3 in DNA: TGTGCCAGCACTCTTCAGGGGACTGGAAACACCATATATTTT.

This clonotype was observed a handful of times. This chain connects TRBV20-1 to TRBJ2-4; TRBD1 is a possible D gene (5 bases). Trimming pared 4 bases from V and 3 bases from J, leaving 16 bases between. The CDR3 consists of 15 residues. Germline loops: CDR1 DFQATT, CDR2 SNEGSKA (reference sequence). The CDR3 DNA is TGCAGTGCTACACCCCGCCCAGGGCGCAAAAACATTCAGTACTTC. Amino acid sequence: CSATPRPGRKNIQYF.

This clonotype was seen more than once but under ten times. This chain links TRBV6-1 with TRBJ2-7; D gene uncertain. The DNA end is more similar to TRBJ2-5, so the J call may be wrong. Germline V gene lookup returns CDR1 MNHNS and CDR2 SASEGT. The CDR3 is 12 residues long. The CDR3 here is CASSEGVGTQYF. The CDR3 DNA reads TGTGCCAGCAGTGAAGGGGTAGGGACCCAGTACTTC.

The chain combines TRBV24-1 with TRBJ2-1; a weak D match, TRBD2 (6 bases). The last part of the DNA fits TRBJ2-7 better; the J call may be wrong. The CDR3 has 17 amino acids. Germline V gene data show CDR1 as KGHDR and CDR2 as SFDVKD. The CDR3: CATSDPRVGSSYNEQYF. The CDR3 DNA follows: TGTGCCACCAGTGACCCGCGGGTCGGGAGCTCCTACAATGAGCAGTACTTC.

V usage is TRBV27 and J usage is TRBJ1-3; no firm D call. V lost 6 bases and J 2 bases, leaving 8 bases between the germline ends. This CDR3 comprises 13 residues. The germline CDR1 and CDR2 sequences are MNHEY and SMNVEV (reference sequence). CDR3: CASSLRAGNTIYF. In DNA, the CDR3 is TGTGCCAGCAGCCTCCGTGCTGGAAACACCATATATTTT.

This clonotype was found a few times. This rearrangement joins TRBV20-1 to TRBJ2-1; D remains unclear. This CDR3 has 14 amino acids. V was pared by 0 bases and J by 0 bases, with 6 bases between. Germline lookup yields CDR1 DFQATT and CDR2 SNEGSKA (reference sequence). The CDR3 coding sequence is TGCAGTGCTAGAGAGACTTACTCCTACAATGAGCAGTTCTTC. It translates to CSARETYSYNEQFF.

In the case of this clonotype: A much larger clone lies one base from this, so it may be a read error. The J gene is TRBJ1-2, the V gene TRBV5-1; the D is unclear. This CDR3 region has 12 residues. The V end lost 4 bases, the J end lost 6 bases, and 10 bases lay between the germline ends. CDR1 and CDR2 from the germline V gene are SGHRS and YFSETQ. The CDR3 loop reads CASSVTDHGYTF. Written as DNA, the CDR3 is TGCGCCAGCAGCGTCACGGACCATGGCTACACCTTC.

There are many counts of this clonotype. At one end the junction does not follow the germline gene, possibly because of a read error. V is TRBV20-1 and J is TRBJ1-2; 7 positions match TRBD1. The CDR3 has 12 amino acids. Germline V lookup: CDR1 DFQATT, CDR2 SNEGSKA (reference sequence). The CDR3 bases are TGCAGTGCTCGAGACAGGGCCTATGGCTACACCTTC. Its protein product is CSARDRAYGYTF.

The chain employs TRBV7-4 and TRBJ2-3; D ambiguous. The CDR3 runs to 14 residues. Germline V CDR1 and CDR2: SGHVT, SQSDAQ. Trimming removed 5 bases from V and 4 bases from J, with 13 bases in between. CDR3 bases: TGTGCCAGCAGCAAGGGCCGGTCGTCAGATACGCAGTATTTT. Amino acids: CASSKGRSSDTQYF.

There are many counts of this clonotype. The V and J genes are TRBV27 and TRBJ2-7; 7 bases match TRBD1. Per the germline V gene, CDR1 is MNHEY and CDR2 is SMNVEV (reference sequence). V lost 2 bases to trimming and J lost 3 bases; unmatched junction nucleotides: 4. The CDR3 contains 14 residues. CDR3 in amino acids: CASSLVGQFYEQYF. The CDR3 DNA follows: TGTGCCAGCAGTTTAGTGGGACAGTTCTACGAGCAGTACTTC.

The gene calls are TRBV2 and TRBJ2-5, with TRBD2 as a possible D gene (5 bases). Trimming removed 8 bases at V and 4 bases at J, with 23 bases between. The CDR3 extends over 16 amino acids. CDR1 and CDR2 (germline): SNHLY, FYNNEI. The CDR3 is CASLRYLRGPGETQYF. The CDR3 coding sequence is TGTGCCAGCCTGCGCTATCTACGGGGTCCGGGAGAGACCCAGTACTTC.

This clonotype was seen a handful of times. The chain links TRBV4-1 to TRBJ2-3, with D perhaps matching TRBD2 (6 bases). Germline V gene lookup returns CDR1 MGHRA and CDR2 YSYEKL. The CDR3 length is 13 residues. V gave up 4 bases and J gave up 5 bases, with 10 bases separating them. This chain's CDR3 is CASSRGLVDTQYF. CDR3 in DNA: TGCGCCAGCAGCCGGGGACTGGTAGATACGCAGTATTTT.

This clonotype turned up a few times. The J gene is TRBJ2-5, the V gene TRBV7-2; the D is unclear. CDR3 length equals 12 residues. V was clipped by 2 bases and J by 5 bases, with 6 bases between them. Germline assignment: CDR1 SGHTA and CDR2 FQGNSA. The DNA for the CDR3 is TGTGCCAGCAGCTTATATGCGGAGACCCAGTACTTC. It specifies CASSLYAETQYF. Together with reference TRBV7-2 and TRBJ2-5, the CDR3 gives the full variable domain: GAGVSQSPSNKVTEKGKDVELRCDPISGHTALYWYRQSLGQGLEFLIYFQGNSAPDKSGLPSDRFSAERTGGSVSTLTIQRTQQEDSAVYLCASSLYAETQYFGPGTRLLVL.